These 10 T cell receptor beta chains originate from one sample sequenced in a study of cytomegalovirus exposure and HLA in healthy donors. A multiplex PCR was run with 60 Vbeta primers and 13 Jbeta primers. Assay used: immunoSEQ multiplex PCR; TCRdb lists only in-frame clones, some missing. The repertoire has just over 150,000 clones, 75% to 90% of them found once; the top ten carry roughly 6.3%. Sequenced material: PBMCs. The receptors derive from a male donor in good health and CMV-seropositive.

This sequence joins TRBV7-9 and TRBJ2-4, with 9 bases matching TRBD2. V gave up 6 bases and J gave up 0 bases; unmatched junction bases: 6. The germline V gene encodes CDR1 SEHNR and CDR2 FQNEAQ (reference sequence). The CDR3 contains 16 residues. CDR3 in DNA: TGTGCCAGCAGTCCTCTAGCGGGATTAGCCAAAAACATTCAGTACTTC. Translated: CASSPLAGLAKNIQYF.

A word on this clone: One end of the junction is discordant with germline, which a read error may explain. CDR3 residues: CSSSPLSDEQYF. The CDR3 bases are TGTTCCAGCAGCCCCCTCTCGGACGAGCAGTACTTC. V and J are TRBV7-9 and TRBJ2-7; D unresolved. Germline V gives CDR1 SEHNR, CDR2 FQNEAQ (reference sequence). This CDR3 is 12 amino acids long.

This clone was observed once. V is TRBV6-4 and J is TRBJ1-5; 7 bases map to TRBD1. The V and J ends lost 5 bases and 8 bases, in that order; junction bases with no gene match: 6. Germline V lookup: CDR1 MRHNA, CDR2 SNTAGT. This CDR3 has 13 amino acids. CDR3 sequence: CASSPKQGKPQHF. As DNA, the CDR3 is TGTGCCAGCAGTCCCAAACAGGGGAAGCCCCAGCATTTT.

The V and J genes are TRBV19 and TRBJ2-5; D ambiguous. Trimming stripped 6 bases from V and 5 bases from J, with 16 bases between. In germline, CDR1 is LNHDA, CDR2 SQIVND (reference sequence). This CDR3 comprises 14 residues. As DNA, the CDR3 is TGTGCCAGTAGCCCCTCCTCTGCTCAGGAGACCCAGTACTTC. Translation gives CASSPSSAQETQYF.

In DNA, the CDR3 is TGTGCCAGCAGGGAACAGGGGGCGCGGGAGACCCAGTACTTC. This encodes CASREQGARETQYF. The V call is TRBV6-1, the J call TRBJ2-5; 9 bases align to TRBD1. Per germline, CDR1 MNHNS and CDR2 SASEGT. V was clipped by 6 bases and J by 5 bases; unmatched bases: 7. This CDR3 spans 14 amino acids.

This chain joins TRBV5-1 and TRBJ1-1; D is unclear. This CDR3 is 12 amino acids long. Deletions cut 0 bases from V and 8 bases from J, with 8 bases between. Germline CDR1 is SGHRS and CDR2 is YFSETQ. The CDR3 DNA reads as TGCGCCAGCAGCTTGGATTTCAAAGAAGCTTTCTTT. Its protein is CASSLDFKEAFF.

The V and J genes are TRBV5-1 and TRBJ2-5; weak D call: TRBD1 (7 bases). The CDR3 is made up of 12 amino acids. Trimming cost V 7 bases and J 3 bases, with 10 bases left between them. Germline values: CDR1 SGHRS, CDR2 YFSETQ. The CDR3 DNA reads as TGCGCCAGCGGCAGGGGGGAAGAGACCCAGTACTTC. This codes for CASGRGEETQYF.

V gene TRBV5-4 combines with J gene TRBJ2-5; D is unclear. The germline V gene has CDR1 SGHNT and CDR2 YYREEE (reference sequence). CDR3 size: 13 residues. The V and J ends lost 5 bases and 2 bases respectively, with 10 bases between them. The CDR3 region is CASREEIQETQYF. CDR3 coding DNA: TGTGCCAGCAGAGAGGAGATACAAGAGACCCAGTACTTC. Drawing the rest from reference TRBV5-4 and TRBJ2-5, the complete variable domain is ETGVTQSPTHLIKTRGQQVTLRCSSQSGHNTVSWYQQALGQGPQFIFQYYREEENGRGNFPPRFSGLQFPNYSSELNVNALELDDSALYLCASREEIQETQYFGPGTRLLVL.

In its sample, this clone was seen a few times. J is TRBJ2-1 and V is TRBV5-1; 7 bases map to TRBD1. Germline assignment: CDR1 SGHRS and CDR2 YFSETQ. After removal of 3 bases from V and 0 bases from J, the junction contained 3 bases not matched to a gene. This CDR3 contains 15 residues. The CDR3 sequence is CASSSQGDSYNEQFF. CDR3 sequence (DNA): TGCGCCAGCAGCTCCCAGGGGGACTCCTACAATGAGCAGTTCTTC.

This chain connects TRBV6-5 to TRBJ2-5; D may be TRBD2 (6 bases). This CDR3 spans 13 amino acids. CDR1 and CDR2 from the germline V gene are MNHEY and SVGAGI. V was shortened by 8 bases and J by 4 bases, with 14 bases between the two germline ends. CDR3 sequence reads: CASLGLTGETQYF. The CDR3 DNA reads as TGTGCCAGCCTGGGACTTACGGGAGAGACCCAGTACTTC.